The present entry profiles one T cell receptor beta chain with its context. These data come from a study of blood T cell repertoires in COVID-19. In the study overall: The United States, Italy and Spain were the sources of the acute and convalescent COVID-19 samples. T cells, B-cell-depleted T cells, or PBMCs supplied cDNA or gDNA.

Seattle-derived patients entered the study during active infection and were followed longitudinally. Per the original methods: Counts of nucleated cells, estimated from reference gene primer amplification, were obtained. The protocol was immunoSEQ multiplex PCR, while the TCRdb copy is restricted to in-frame clones and leaves out a portion. The V and J calls and clone size are taken from that table; D and trimming were inferred from the DNA. The table has 250,000 to 350,000 clones, 70% to 90% seen once. With V trimmed by 5 bases and J by 1 base, 1 base remained unmatched. Germline CDR1 reads SGHAT; CDR2 reads FQNNGV. The CDR3 is 14 residues long.

The TCR was taken from a human donor with COVID-19, enrolled during active disease. The donor label of this sample is uncertain. The material sequenced was peripheral blood. The chain recombines TRBV11-2 with TRBJ2-7; 11 bases line up with TRBD2. CDR3 in amino acids: CASSRLAGSYEQYF. The CDR3 region has the DNA TGTGCCAGCAGCAGACTAGCGGGATCCTACGAGCAGTACTTC.